This entry is about one TCR beta chain. Its antigen is not yet known. Base quality data are lacking; no much larger clone is found one base away. The data were obtained in a study of T cell repertoires in cytomegalovirus infection (dated by TCRdb to 2018 to 2020). In terms of the full investigation: Because public TCR beta signatures pointed to carriage of CMV infection together with the matching HLA type, the HLA type of each donor mattered for the analysis. The paper's findings and limits, for the study overall: The ex vivo response was dominated by HLA-C-restricted CMV-specific TCR beta clonotypes, which also provided the single most frequent clonotype in two of eight donors. In both this cohort and an independent roughly 330-donor cohort, the cumulative frequency of public TCR beta family members distinguished carriers of CMV infection plus the relevant HLA type.

TCRdb shows the sequencer as Illumina HiSeq 1500. TCRdb reran the public reads through fastp at Q25 and MiXCR, keeping productive beta chains. Here each entry gathers all rows of one CDR3 protein and keeps the most common genes and DNA. The sample table holds roughly 310,000 distinct CDR3 sequences, of which 17% were seen once. In total, the top ten clones hold approximately 12% of the sample. The germline V gene gives CDR1 as SGHRS and CDR2 as YFSETQ. The CDR3 numbers 15 residues from cysteine through phenylalanine. The CDR3 DNA has 45 bases and is translated from base 1. Trimming leaves V shorter by 2 bases and J shorter by 6 bases, with the junction holding 3 bases beyond the gene matches.

The TCR comes from a human donor in good health (CMV status not recorded). Some clones in this sample may be carry-over from other donors' samples. The sequenced sample was PBMCs. This chain joins TRBV5-1 to TRBJ2-1, with 12 middle bases fitting TRBD2. The CDR3 protein is CASSFSSGGANEQFF. Read as DNA, the sequence is TGCGCCAGCAGCTTCTCTAGCGGGGGGGCCAATGAGCAGTTCTTC.